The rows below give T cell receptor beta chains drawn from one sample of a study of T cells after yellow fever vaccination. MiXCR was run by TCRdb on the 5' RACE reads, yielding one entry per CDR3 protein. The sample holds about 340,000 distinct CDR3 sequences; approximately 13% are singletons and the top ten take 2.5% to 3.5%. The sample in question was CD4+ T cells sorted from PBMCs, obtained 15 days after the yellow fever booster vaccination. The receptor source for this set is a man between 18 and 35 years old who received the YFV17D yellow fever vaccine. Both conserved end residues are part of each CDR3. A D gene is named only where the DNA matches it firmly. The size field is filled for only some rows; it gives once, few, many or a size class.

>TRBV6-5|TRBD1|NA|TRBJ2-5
CASRVTGGRETQYF
TGTGCCAGCAGAGTGACAGGGGGCCGGGAGACCCAGTACTTC
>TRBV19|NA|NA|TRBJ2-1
CASSDGGSPGNEQFF
TGTGCCAGTAGTGACGGGGGCAGCCCTGGCAATGAGCAGTTCTTC
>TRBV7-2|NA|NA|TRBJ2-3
CASSLDRVSDTQYF
TGTGCCAGCAGCTTAGACAGGGTATCAGATACGCAGTATTTT
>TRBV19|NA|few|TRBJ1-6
CASSTPGTPNSPLHF
TGTGCCAGTAGTACCCCCGGGACACCGAATTCACCCCTCCACTTT
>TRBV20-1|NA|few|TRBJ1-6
CSAKADGRSYNSPLHF
TGCAGTGCTAAGGCCGACGGACGCTCCTATAATTCACCCCTCCACTTT
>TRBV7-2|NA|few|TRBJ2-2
CASSLGGLASGELFF
TGTGCCAGCAGCTTAGGGGGTCTTGCGTCCGGGGAGCTGTTTTTT
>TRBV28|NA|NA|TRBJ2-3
CASTVGHTQYF
TGTGCCAGCACCGTTGGACATACGCAGTATTTT
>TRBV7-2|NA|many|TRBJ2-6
CASCPVGANVLTF
TGTGCCAGCTGCCCAGTCGGGGCCAACGTCCTGACTTTC
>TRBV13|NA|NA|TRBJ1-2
CASRISGDYGYTF
TGTGCCAGCAGGATCTCCGGGGACTATGGCTACACCTTC
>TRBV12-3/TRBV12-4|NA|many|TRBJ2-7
CASSLGYEQYF
TGTGCCAGCAGTCTCGGATACGAGCAGTACTTC
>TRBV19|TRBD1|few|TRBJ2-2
CASSTRKTGVHTGELFF
TGTGCCAGTAGTACCAGAAAGACAGGGGTGCACACCGGGGAGCTGTTTTTT
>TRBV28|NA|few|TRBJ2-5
CASSSPGQGGRETQYF
TGTGCCAGCAGCTCCCCAGGACAGGGAGGGAGAGAGACCCAGTACTTC
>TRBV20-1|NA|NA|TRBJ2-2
CSARNSGNTGELFF
TGCAGTGCTAGAAATTCCGGGAACACCGGGGAGCTGTTTTTT
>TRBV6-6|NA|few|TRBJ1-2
CASSSSEMAHGYTF
TGTGCCAGCAGTTCAAGCGAAATGGCACATGGCTACACCTTC
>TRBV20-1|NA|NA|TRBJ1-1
CSAPTPHGGEAFF
TGCAGTGCTCCCACACCTCATGGGGGAGAAGCTTTCTTT
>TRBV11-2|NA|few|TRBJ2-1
CASSFRWLAGNNEQFF
TGTGCCAGCAGCTTTCGGTGGTTGGCGGGGAACAATGAGCAGTTCTTC
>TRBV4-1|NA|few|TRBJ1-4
CASSAGGGWSEKLFF
TGCGCCAGCAGCGCGGGGGGGGGCTGGAGTGAAAAACTGTTTTTT
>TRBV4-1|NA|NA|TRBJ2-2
CATRNPGGTGELFF
TGCGCCACCCGGAACCCCGGGGGCACCGGGGAGCTGTTTTTT
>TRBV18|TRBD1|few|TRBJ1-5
CASSPIQGDNQPQHF
TGTGCCAGCTCACCCATACAGGGGGACAATCAGCCCCAGCATTTT
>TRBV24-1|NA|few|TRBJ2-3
CATSDARAVADTQYF
TGTGCCACCAGTGATGCCAGGGCGGTGGCAGATACGCAGTATTTT
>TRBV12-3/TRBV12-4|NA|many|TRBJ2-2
CASSLRTPNTGELFF
TGTGCCAGCAGTTTACGGACTCCGAACACCGGGGAGCTGTTTTTT
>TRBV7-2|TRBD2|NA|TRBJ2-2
CASSFSGGYTGELFF
TGTGCCAGCAGCTTTAGCGGGGGTTACACCGGGGAGCTGTTTTTT
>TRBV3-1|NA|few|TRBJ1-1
CASSPDGGRAEAFF
TGTGCCAGCAGCCCCGACGGGGGTAGGGCTGAAGCTTTCTTT
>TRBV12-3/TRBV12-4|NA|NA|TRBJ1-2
CASSRDARGLSF
TGTGCCAGCAGTAGGGACGCCCGCGGCTTATCCTTC
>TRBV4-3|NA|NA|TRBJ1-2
CASSQDVGGAYGYTF
TGCGCCAGCAGCCAAGATGTCGGGGGAGCCTATGGCTACACCTTC
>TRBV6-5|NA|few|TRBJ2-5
CASSLQGARTQYF
TGTGCCAGCAGCCTACAGGGAGCGAGGACCCAGTACTTC
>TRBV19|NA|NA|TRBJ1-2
CASSAGTYGYTF
TGTGCCAGTAGTGCGGGGACATATGGCTACACCTTC
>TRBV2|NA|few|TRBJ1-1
CASIQDQGTEAFF
TGTGCCAGCATCCAAGACCAGGGTACTGAAGCTTTCTTT
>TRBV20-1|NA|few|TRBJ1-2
CSTGAFNYGYTF
TGCAGTACCGGGGCTTTTAACTATGGCTACACCTTC
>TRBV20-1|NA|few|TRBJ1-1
CSAISGTVNTEAFF
TGCAGTGCTATCAGCGGGACCGTGAACACTGAAGCTTTCTTT
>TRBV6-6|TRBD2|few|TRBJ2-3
CASSYPGLAGTDTQYF
TGTGCCAGCAGTTACCCGGGACTAGCGGGCACAGATACGCAGTATTTT
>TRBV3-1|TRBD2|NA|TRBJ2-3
CASSQGRGNTQYF
TGTGCCAGCAGCCAGGGGCGGGGGAATACGCAGTATTTT
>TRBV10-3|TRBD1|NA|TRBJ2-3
CAISPREQGSTDTQYF
TGTGCCATCAGTCCACGGGAACAGGGGAGCACAGATACGCAGTATTTT
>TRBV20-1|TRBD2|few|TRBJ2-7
CSARKAGGYGREQYF
TGCAGTGCTAGAAAAGCGGGGGGTTACGGTCGGGAGCAGTACTTC
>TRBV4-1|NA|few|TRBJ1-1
CASSQADMGFATEAFF
TGCGCCAGCAGCCAAGCTGATATGGGTTTCGCCACTGAAGCTTTCTTT
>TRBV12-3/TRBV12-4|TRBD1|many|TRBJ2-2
CASRETGAGELFF
TGTGCCAGCAGGGAGACAGGGGCCGGGGAGCTGTTTTTT
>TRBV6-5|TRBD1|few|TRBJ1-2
CASRFAGTGYGYTF
TGTGCCAGCCGCTTCGCCGGGACAGGGTATGGCTACACCTTC
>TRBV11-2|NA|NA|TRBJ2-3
CASSLVSDRETQYF
TGTGCCAGCAGCTTAGTTTCTGATAGGGAAACGCAGTATTTT
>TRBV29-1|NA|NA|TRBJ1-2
CSVYRANYGYTF
TGCAGCGTCTACAGGGCTAACTATGGCTACACCTTC
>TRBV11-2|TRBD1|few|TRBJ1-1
CASSQWDRVAMNTEAFF
TGTGCCAGCAGCCAATGGGACAGGGTCGCGATGAACACTGAAGCTTTCTTT
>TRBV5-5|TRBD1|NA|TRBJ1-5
CASSFESGTAQHF
TGTGCCAGCAGCTTTGAGTCCGGGACAGCCCAGCATTTT
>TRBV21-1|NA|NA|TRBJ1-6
CASSKVGTAYNSPLHF
TGTGCCAGCAGCAAAGTAGGGACAGCCTATAATTCACCCCTCCACTTT
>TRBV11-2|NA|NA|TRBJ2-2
CASSLYGASNTGELFF
TGTGCCAGCAGCTTATACGGGGCCTCGAACACCGGGGAGCTGTTTTTT
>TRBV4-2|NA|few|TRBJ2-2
CASAGDRNTGELFF
TGTGCCAGCGCGGGGGACAGGAACACCGGGGAGCTGTTTTTT
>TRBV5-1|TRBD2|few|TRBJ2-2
CASSPRLAGDTGELFF
TGCGCCAGCAGCCCCAGACTAGCGGGGGACACCGGGGAGCTGTTTTTT
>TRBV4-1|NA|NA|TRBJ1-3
CASSQGHGPSGNTIYF
TGCGCCAGCAGCCAAGGGCACGGACCCTCTGGAAACACCATATATTTT
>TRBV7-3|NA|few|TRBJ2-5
CASSLSSRETQYF
TGTGCCAGCAGCCTATCGTCGCGGGAGACCCAGTACTTC